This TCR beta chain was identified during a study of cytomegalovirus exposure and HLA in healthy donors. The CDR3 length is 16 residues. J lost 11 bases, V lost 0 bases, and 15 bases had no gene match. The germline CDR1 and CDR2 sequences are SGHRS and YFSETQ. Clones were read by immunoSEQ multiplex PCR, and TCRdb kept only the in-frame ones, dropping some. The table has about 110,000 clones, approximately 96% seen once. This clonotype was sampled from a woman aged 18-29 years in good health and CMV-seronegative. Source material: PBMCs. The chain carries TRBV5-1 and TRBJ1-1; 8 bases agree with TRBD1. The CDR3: CASSLDPARRQGRAFF. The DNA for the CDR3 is TGCGCCAGCAGCTTGGACCCCGCACGGAGACAGGGGCGGGCTTTCTTT.